This T cell receptor (beta chain) was retrieved from a study of blood T cell repertoires in COVID-19 (dated by TCRdb to about 2020). Study-level background: Samples from collaborators originated in the United States, Italy and Spain and spanned both the acute and convalescent phases of COVID-19. The prospective study material was composed of cDNA or gDNA derived from T cells, B-cell-depleted T cells, or PBMCs. Subjects who had been exposed to COVID-19, were actively infected with it, or had recovered from it provided the deeply sampled blood TCRbeta repertoires that made up the dataset. A freely available public database, intended as a resource for researchers studying the immune response to SARS-CoV-2, is where the repertoires were released. The samples were drawn from the first 160 participants of the ongoing ImmuneRACE study and from some 1,300 subjects provided by 6 global collaborators. A de-identified subject ID, COVID-19 status, age in years and sex were almost always included in the sample metadata. Where available, HLA class I and class II types were taken from metadata supplied by the sample provider and were not determined by assay-based typing.

In the prospective study, participants were roughly 18 to 100 years old, resided in 24 geographic areas of the United States, and were enrolled through a virtual design. Cohort assignment in the prospective study relied on participant-reported clinical history from a screening survey and a study questionnaire. Each participant in the prospective study had whole blood, serum and a nasopharyngeal or oropharyngeal swab collected by mobile phlebotomists. Participants in the prospective study had the option to provide additional blood draws and questionnaires over a roughly two-month period. Prospective study blood samples were shipped either frozen or at room temperature before DNA extraction. CDR1 SEHNR and CDR2 FQNEAQ are derived from the germline V gene (reference sequence). V was cut back by 4 bases and J by 3 bases, leaving a gap of 10 bases between them. The CDR3 goes from the cysteine to the phenylalanine over 13 residues. Kept here is only the CDR3 DNA, which spans 39 bases and is read in frame from base 1.

Remarks on this clone: Its antigen is unknown. No base quality information exists; no much larger clone differs at one position.

TCRbeta CDR3 regions were amplified from genomic DNA by means of the immunoSEQ Assay, a bias-controlled multiplex PCR. Under the source paper's analysis protocol: The number of nucleated cells in each sample was estimated from the amplification of reference gene primers within the assay. Sequence reads were collapsed and filtered to measure the absolute abundance of every unique TCRbeta CDR3 rearrangement. Productive Simpson clonality was computed per sample as the square root of Simpson's diversity index over productive rearrangements. The immuneACCESS repertoire file appears here via TCRdb, limited to in-frame rearrangements. These files lack a portion of the clones; in checked studies, under half of the deficit traces to unresolved V genes, and the cause of the others is not known. Clonal size and the V and J genes are those of that table, whereas D and trimming came from the DNA. The sample table holds hundreds of thousands of clones, of which approximately 90% were seen once. The ten largest clones capture roughly 1.2% of the sample.

Results the study describes overall, beyond this receptor: The amount of clinical and demographic metadata varied by source and participant and was provided uncurated.

The sequencing input was PBMCs or T cells enriched from blood (not recorded which). The rearranged chain carries TRBV7-9 and TRBJ2-7; no confident D gene assignment can be made. The receptor comes from a woman between 40 and 50 years old with acute COVID-19. The DNA sequence is as follows: TGTGCCAGCAGCTCCGCGTACAGCTACGAGCAGTACTTC. Its coded protein is CASSSAYSYEQYF.